Following are 30 T cell receptor beta chains from one sample sequenced in a study of cytotoxic CD8 clonotypes in ibrutinib-treated CLL. The table came from immunoSEQ multiplex PCR; TCRdb's copy has only in-frame clones and leaves some out. Of under 50,000 clones detected, approximately 67% appear once; the ten largest clones hold roughly 6.9%. The source material was PBMCs, sampled at disease progression, from a patient treated with ibrutinib. Receptors originate from a human donor with chronic lymphocytic leukemia.

This chain joins TRBV11-2 and TRBJ2-3, with D perhaps matching TRBD2 (5 bases). V lost 0 bases, J lost 15 bases, and 16 bases lay in between. CDR1 SGHAT and CDR2 FQNNGV come from the germline V gene. The CDR3 is 13 amino acids. CDR3 region: CASSLDLAPIIYF. Here the CDR3 DNA reads TGTGCCAGCAGCTTAGATCTAGCCCCCATCATTTATTTT.

The chain combines TRBV5-1 with TRBJ2-1; 9 nucleotides match TRBD1. With 5 bases clipped from V and 2 bases from J, the junction kept 8 bases outside the gene matches. Germline V lookup: CDR1 SGHRS, CDR2 YFSETQ. The CDR3 sequence is 16 residues long. The CDR3 loop is CASSRYTGGPYNEQFF. For the CDR3, the DNA is TGCGCCAGCAGTCGGTATACAGGGGGCCCCTACAATGAGCAGTTCTTC.

The V call is TRBV7-2, the J call TRBJ1-3; no clear D. CDR3 length: 14 amino acids. Germline-derived CDR1 and CDR2 are SGHTA and FQGNSA. Between the trimmed V and J ends, which lost 6 bases and 1 base, there was a span of 10 bases. The CDR3 DNA reads as TGTGCCAGCAGACAACAGTATTCTGGAAACACCATATATTTT. Translated, it gives CASRQQYSGNTIYF.

The CDR3 sequence: CASRDRLYNEQFF. CDR3 bases: TGTGCCAGCCGGGACAGACTCTACAATGAGCAGTTCTTC. The chain has TRBV19 and TRBJ2-1; the match to TRBD1 covers 7 bases. This CDR3 contains 13 residues. After removal of 9 bases from V and 3 bases from J, the junction contained 5 bases not matched to a gene. The germline CDR1 and CDR2 sequences are LNHDA and SQIVND (reference sequence).

The chain has TRBV29-1 and TRBJ2-5; D might be TRBD1 (6 bases). Germline loops: CDR1 SQVTM, CDR2 ANQGSEA. V lost 4 bases, J lost 2 bases, and 8 bases lay in between. CDR3 length: 12 residues. CDR3 DNA: TGCAGCGTTGGCCAGGGGCAAGAGACCCAGTACTTC. It yields the protein CSVGQGQETQYF.

This chain uses TRBV27 with TRBJ2-7; TRBD2 matches at 8 bases. The J segment lost 1 base and the V segment lost 6 bases, leaving 8 bases of the junction unmatched. The CDR3 runs 15 residues. The V gene's germline CDR1 is MNHEY and CDR2 SMNVEV (reference sequence). CDR3: CASSVREGSSYEQYF. In DNA, the CDR3 is TGTGCCAGCAGCGTCCGGGAGGGAAGTTCCTACGAGCAGTACTTC.

Only one count was recorded for this clone. The genes are TRBV19 and TRBJ2-1, with TRBD2 as a possible D gene (6 bases). With 6 bases removed from V and 9 bases from J, the gap between germline ends came to 15 bases. Per germline, CDR1 LNHDA and CDR2 SQIVND (reference sequence). The CDR3 is 13 residues long. The CDR3 nucleotides are TGTGCCAGTAGGAGGGGAGGTACTACTGAGCAGTTCTTC. Protein sequence: CASRRGGTTEQFF.

This clone was picked up one time. The chain combines TRBV2 with TRBJ2-5, with TRBD2 as a possible D gene (5 bases). The length of the CDR3 is 14 residues. Trimming stripped 5 bases from V and 1 base from J, with 11 bases between. Per the germline V gene, CDR1 is SNHLY and CDR2 is FYNNEI. CDR3 DNA: TGTGCCAGCAGTAGAGGGCCCTTCCAAGAGACCCAGTACTTC. This encodes CASSRGPFQETQYF. The whole variable domain, remainder taken from reference TRBV2 and TRBJ2-5, is EPEVTQTPSHQVTQMGQEVILRCVPISNHLYFYWYRQILGQKVEFLVSFYNNEISEKSEIFDDQFSVERPDGSNFTLKIRSTKLEDSAMYFCASSRGPFQETQYFGPGTRLLVL.

A few counts support this clone. The V call is TRBV5-6, the J call TRBJ1-2; no reliable D call. The CDR3 contains 13 residues. CDR1 and CDR2 (germline): SGHDT, YYEEEE. The V end was cut by 0 bases, the J end by 8 bases, with 11 bases between. The CDR3 nucleotides read TGTGCCAGCAGCTTGGAAGCCAATGGGGGCTACACCTTC. Protein product: CASSLEANGGYTF.

This rearrangement joins TRBV14 to TRBJ1-4; tentative D call: TRBD1 (6 bases). The V gene lost 1 base and the J gene lost 7 bases, with 19 bases spanning the gap. Germline V lookup: CDR1 SGHDN, CDR2 FVKESK. This CDR3 is built from 17 residues. In nucleotides, the CDR3 is TGTGCCAGCAGCCAAGCGATAGCAGGGGCCGGAGGTGAAAAACTGTTTTTT. Protein product: CASSQAIAGAGGEKLFF.

V usage is TRBV30 and J usage is TRBJ2-7; TRBD1 agrees at 7 bases. CDR1 and CDR2 (germline): GTSNPN, SVGIG (reference sequence). The CDR3 covers 14 residues. V shed 3 bases, J shed 0 bases, and the junction held 5 bases outside the gene matches. The CDR3 loop is CAWSADRHSYEQYF. The CDR3 bases are TGTGCCTGGAGCGCGGACAGGCACTCCTACGAGCAGTACTTC.

This clone was counted a few times. The rearrangement joins TRBV13 to TRBJ2-3; 12 nucleotides line up with TRBD2. Germline values: CDR1 PRHDT, CDR2 FYEKMQ (reference sequence). The trim removed 4 bases at V and 8 bases at J, leaving 16 bases unmatched. CDR3 length: 18 residues. The CDR3 DNA follows: TGTGCCAGCAGCTATCTAGCGGGAGGGCCTTCCTTTCGTGGTACGCAGTATTTT. This sequence encodes CASSYLAGGPSFRGTQYF.

This clone has more than one count but fewer than ten. V and J are TRBV4-2 and TRBJ1-1; 10 positions agree with TRBD1. The CDR3 consists of 16 residues. The germline gives CDR1 LGHNA, CDR2 YNFKEQ. V dropped 2 bases and J dropped 5; count of bases not matched to a gene: 8. The CDR3 reads CASSQPADRGRTEAFF. As DNA, the CDR3 is TGTGCCAGCAGCCAACCAGCCGACAGGGGGCGAACTGAAGCTTTCTTT.

Here the CDR3 DNA reads TGTGCCAGCAGCTCAAGACTAGCGGAGGGTGCAGATACGCAGTATTTT. This translates into CASSSRLAEGADTQYF. The chain is built from TRBV11-2 and TRBJ2-3; 9 bases line up with TRBD2. The trim removed 4 bases at V and 4 bases at J, leaving 9 bases unmatched. This CDR3 has 16 amino acids. In germline, CDR1 is SGHAT, CDR2 FQNNGV.

The chain combines TRBV5-1 with TRBJ1-6, with 7 bases aligning to TRBD1. V shed 5 bases and J 7 bases; nucleotides not matched to a gene: 6. This CDR3 is 14 amino acids long. CDR1 and CDR2 from the germline V gene are SGHRS and YFSETQ. CDR3 loop: CASRGGNSNSPLHF. The CDR3 coding sequence is TGCGCCAGCAGAGGGGGCAACTCAAATTCACCCCTCCACTTT.

The rearrangement links TRBV5-4 to TRBJ2-1; TRBD2 matches 10 bases. The CDR3 loop spans 14 amino acids. With 1 base clipped from V and 7 bases from J, the junction kept 2 bases outside the gene matches. In germline, CDR1 is SGHNT, CDR2 YYREEE (reference sequence). The CDR3 region has the DNA TGTGCCAGCAGCTTGCCTAGCGGGAGTAATGAGCAGTTCTTC. This gives the protein CASSLPSGSNEQFF.

The chain is built from TRBV12-5 and TRBJ1-1, with a weak D call TRBD1 (6 bases). V was pared by 4 bases and J by 1 base, with 13 bases between. Looked up from germline, CDR1 is LGHNT and CDR2 is FRNRAP. The CDR3 covers 15 residues. CDR3 nucleotide sequence: TGTGCTAGTGGTTCACCGGGACAAAGGAACACTGAAGCTTTCTTT. This translates into CASGSPGQRNTEAFF.

The J gene is TRBJ1-3, the V gene TRBV30; no clear D gene. The V and J ends lost 3 bases and 4 bases respectively, with 10 bases between them. The germline V gene encodes CDR1 GTSNPN and CDR2 SVGIG (reference sequence). This CDR3 is 13 amino acids long. As DNA, the CDR3 is TGTGCCTGGAGCCTCAGAGGGGGAAACACCATATATTTT. Protein: CAWSLRGGNTIYF. The full variable domain, rest sourced from reference TRBV30 and TRBJ1-3, is SQTIHQWPATLVQPVGSPLSLECTVEGTSNPNLYWYRQAAGRGLQLLFYSVGIGQISSEVPQNLSASRPQDRQFILSSKKLLLSDSGFYLCAWSLRGGNTIYFGEGSWLTVV.

The chain links TRBV5-6 to TRBJ2-1; TRBD2 is a possible D gene (5 bases). The V end lost 0 bases, the J end lost 4 bases, and 14 bases lay between the germline ends. This CDR3 is built from 16 residues. The germline gives CDR1 SGHDT, CDR2 YYEEEE. The CDR3 is CASSLAVDSGYNEQFF. The DNA of the CDR3 is TGTGCCAGCAGCTTGGCCGTAGATTCGGGGTACAATGAGCAGTTCTTC.

The rearrangement joins TRBV19 to TRBJ1-2; 8 bases are a match to TRBD1. The length of the CDR3 is 14 residues. CDR1 is LNHDA and CDR2 is SQIVND in the germline V gene (reference sequence). Trimming at V came to 4 bases and at J to 4 bases, leaving 5 bases not matched to a gene. CDR3 in DNA: TGTGCCAGTAGTACTACAGGGGGGAGCTATGGCTACACCTTC. This gives the protein CASSTTGGSYGYTF.

This chain joins TRBV11-3 and TRBJ1-4; D unresolved. This CDR3 comprises 13 residues. Germline V gene data show CDR1 as SGHNT and CDR2 as YENEEA. The V and J ends lost 0 bases and 5 bases respectively, with 4 bases between them. This CDR3 is CASSLETNEKLFF. CDR3 coding DNA: TGTGCCAGCAGCTTAGAAACGAATGAAAAACTGTTTTTT.

CDR3 residues: CASSQDELGLRFDLYNEQFF. The CDR3 DNA reads as TGCGCCAGCAGCCAAGATGAGCTTGGGCTACGGTTCGACCTGTACAATGAGCAGTTCTTC. This chain uses TRBV4-1 with TRBJ2-1, with D unclear. Germline loops: CDR1 MGHRA, CDR2 YSYEKL. The V end lost 0 bases, the J end lost 4 bases, and 25 bases lay between the germline ends. The CDR3 covers 20 residues.

The chain links TRBV5-1 to TRBJ2-1, with 11 bases that match TRBD2. J gave up 5 bases and V 7 bases, and 8 bases lay outside the gene matches. Germline V gives CDR1 SGHRS, CDR2 YFSETQ. The CDR3 is 15 amino acids. The CDR3 here is CASASGTSGNNEQFF. The CDR3 nucleotides read TGCGCCAGCGCATCCGGGACTAGCGGAAACAATGAGCAGTTCTTC.

The chain is built from TRBV7-2 and TRBJ1-2, with 8 bases aligning to TRBD1. Germline CDR1 SGHTA, CDR2 FQGNSA. V trimming: 5 bases; J trimming: 8 bases; junction bases outside the gene matches: 13. The CDR3 is 15 residues long. CDR3 sequence: CASSPGMDRVVGYTF. DNA of the CDR3: TGTGCCAGCAGCCCCGGGATGGACAGGGTAGTAGGCTACACCTTC.

This clone was observed a handful of times. As DNA, the CDR3 is TGTGCCAGCAGCAGGGAAGGAGACGCAGATACGCAGTATTTT. Its protein product is CASSREGDADTQYF. This chain connects TRBV21-1 to TRBJ2-3. TRBV21-1 is an annotated pseudogene. The CDR3 runs to 14 residues.

The V and J genes are TRBV6-1 and TRBJ2-7, with 9 nucleotides matching TRBD1. Per the germline V gene, CDR1 is MNHNS and CDR2 is SASEGT. Trimming cost V 2 bases and J 3 bases; bases outside gene matches: 2. This CDR3 has 14 residues. CDR3 nucleotide sequence: TGTGCCAGCAGTGAAAGACAGGGGGTCTACGAGCAGTACTTC. Translation: CASSERQGVYEQYF.

The rearrangement links TRBV30 to TRBJ2-5; 9 bases align to TRBD2. The CDR3 has 14 amino acids. CDR1 is GTSNPN and CDR2 is SVGIG in the germline V gene (reference sequence). V lost 0 bases to trimming and J lost 3 bases; unmatched junction nucleotides: 2. CDR3 amino acids: CAWSVGLAEETQYF. Written as DNA, the CDR3 is TGTGCCTGGAGTGTGGGACTAGCCGAAGAGACCCAGTACTTC.

This chain connects TRBV19 to TRBJ2-2, with 12 bases identical to TRBD2. The ends lost 3 bases at V and 6 bases at J; junction bases unmatched: 8. This CDR3 comprises 17 residues. Germline V gene sequence: CDR1 LNHDA, CDR2 SQIVND (reference sequence). CDR3 bases: TGTGCCAGTAGTATTTGGAGGCTAGCGGGGGGGGCCGGGGAGCTGTTTTTT. Residues: CASSIWRLAGGAGELFF.

J is TRBJ1-2 and V is TRBV7-8; 10 bases map to TRBD1. In germline, CDR1 is SGHVS, CDR2 FQNEAQ. The CDR3 runs 18 residues. The ends lost 2 bases at V and 4 bases at J; junction bases unmatched: 13. The CDR3 sequence: CASSLSGPTGGVSYGYTF. For the CDR3, the DNA is TGTGCCAGCAGCTTATCTGGCCCGACAGGGGGCGTTAGCTATGGCTACACCTTC.

The chain joins TRBV2 to TRBJ2-7, with a weak D call TRBD1 (5 bases). Germline V CDR1 and CDR2: SNHLY, FYNNEI. V was clipped by 6 bases and J by 0 bases, with 9 bases between them. The CDR3 extends over 13 amino acids. The CDR3, as DNA: TGTGCCAGCAGCCCCGACAGCTCCTACGAGCAGTACTTC. Its translation: CASSPDSSYEQYF.